The 15 T cell receptor beta chains presented below share a single source sample, sequenced in a study of breast tumors, draining lymph nodes, adjacent tissues. TCRdb fed the multiplex PCR reads into MiXCR, producing one record per CDR3 protein. The sample shows roughly 80,000 distinct CDR3 sequences, approximately 19% of them seen only once. Breast cancer patients provided tissue from their axillary draining lymph nodes. The sequenced sample consisted of axillary lymph node tissue. The receptors shown here come from a female donor with breast cancer. Some clones in this sample may be carry-over from other donors' samples.

This clonotype was counted ten times or more. The DNA for the CDR3 is TGTGCCAGCAGCTTTGGACTGAGCACAGATACGCAGTATTTT. The encoded protein is CASSFGLSTDTQYF. The V call is TRBV11-3, the J call TRBJ2-3; perhaps TRBD2 as D (5 bases). This CDR3 has 14 amino acids. The V and J ends lost 3 bases and 0 bases respectively, with 7 bases between them. Per germline, CDR1 SGHNT and CDR2 YENEEA.

Worth noting for this clonotype: Being one base from a much bigger clone, this may be a read error. The chain uses TRBV6-2 or TRBV6-3 and TRBJ2-1, with D tentatively TRBD1 (5 bases). CDR3 size: 13 residues. The germline CDR1 and CDR2 sequences are MNHEY and SVGEGT. This CDR3 reads CASTGFPYNELFF. CDR3 coding DNA: TGTGCCAGCACAGGGTTCCCCTACAATGAGCTGTTCTTC.

Notes on this clonotype: This likely comes from a read error, as the CDR3 has no conserved phenylalanine or tryptophan at its end. V gene TRBV6-1 combines with J gene TRBJ1-6; 8 bases are shared with TRBD1. In germline, CDR1 is MNHNS, CDR2 SASEGT. With 1 base clipped from V and 4 bases from J, the junction kept 0 bases outside the gene matches. The CDR3 is made up of 15 amino acids. CDR3 bases: TGTGCCAGCAGTGAAGGACAGGGGTATAATTCACCCCTCCACCTT. This gives the protein CASSEGQGYNSPLHL.

As regards this clonotype: Compared with germline, one end of the junction differs, possibly owing to a read error. J is TRBJ2-1 and V is TRBV10-3; 14 positions agree with TRBD2. In germline, CDR1 is ENHRY, CDR2 SYGVKD. This CDR3 is built from 17 residues. The CDR3 spells CAIGEPYGTSGRNEQFF. CDR3 nucleotides: TGTGCCATCGGTGAGCCCTACGGGACTAGCGGGAGAAATGAGCAGTTCTTC.

This clonotype was counted at least ten times. The rearrangement uses TRBV6-5 and TRBJ1-6; the D is unclear. V lost 9 bases and J lost 4, with 22 bases in between. Germline V gene data show CDR1 as MNHEY and CDR2 as SVGAGI. The CDR3 is 17 residues long. The CDR3 loop is CASSEVTWKAYNSPLHF. The CDR3 nucleotides are TGTGCCAGTAGTGAGGTCACCTGGAAGGCTTATAATTCACCCCTCCACTTT.

This clonotype was found many times. The rearrangement links TRBV7-3 to TRBJ2-5; D is possibly TRBD1 or TRBD2 (7 bases each). The V end was cut by 5 bases, the J end by 6 bases, with 16 bases between. The CDR3 runs 14 residues. CDR1 SGHTA and CDR2 FQGTGA come from the germline V gene. CDR3 coding DNA: TGTGCCAGCAGCCCTTCAGGGGGGGGAAAGACCCAGTACTTC. Protein: CASSPSGGGKTQYF.

This clonotype came up many times. This rearrangement joins TRBV7-3 to TRBJ2-3; possibly TRBD2 for D (6 bases). The V end was cut by 5 bases, the J end by 3 bases, with 15 bases between. The CDR3 loop spans 15 amino acids. Germline lookup yields CDR1 SGHTA and CDR2 FQGTGA. The CDR3 region is CASSQGRDKTDTQYF. CDR3 coding DNA: TGTGCCAGCAGCCAAGGGCGGGATAAGACAGATACGCAGTATTTT. Full variable domain (remainder filled in from reference TRBV7-3 and TRBJ2-3): GAGVSQTPSNKVTEKGKYVELRCDPISGHTALYWYRQSLGQGPEFLIYFQGTGAADDSGLPNDRFFAVRPEGSVSTLKIQRTERGDSAVYLCASSQGRDKTDTQYFGPGTRLTVL.

Many counts were recorded for this clonotype. J is TRBJ2-1 and V is TRBV20-1; 10 bases line up with TRBD2. V lost 0 bases and J lost 6; bases outside the gene matches: 11. The CDR3 runs to 17 residues. Germline CDR1 is DFQATT and CDR2 is SNEGSKA (reference sequence). CDR3 sequence (DNA): TGCAGTGCTAGAGACGCATCTAGCGGGAGATCCGTCAATGAGCAGTTCTTC. Its translation: CSARDASSGRSVNEQFF.

This clonotype was picked up many times. The chain has TRBV6-2 or TRBV6-3 and TRBJ2-7, with D perhaps TRBD2 (6 bases). The germline gives CDR1 MNHEY, CDR2 SVGEGT. With 6 bases removed from V and 3 bases from J, the gap between germline ends came to 21 bases. The CDR3 has 16 residues. CDR3 coding DNA: TGTGCCAGCAGACCCCTCTGGAGGGAACGGGGCTACGAGCAGTACTTC. Protein product: CASRPLWRERGYEQYF.

The chain carries TRBV20-1 and TRBJ2-4; no reliable D call. From germline, CDR1 is DFQATT and CDR2 SNEGSKA (reference sequence). The CDR3 sequence is 14 residues long. V dropped 2 bases and J dropped 8 bases, with 16 bases sitting between them. CDR3 protein: CSARLPSGMDIQYF. For the CDR3, the DNA is TGCAGTGCTAGACTTCCGTCGGGTATGGACATTCAGTACTTC.

This clonotype was recorded a few times. It may be a read error: a sequence one base away is much more abundant. V usage is TRBV12-3 or TRBV12-4 and J usage is TRBJ2-1; D is possibly TRBD1 (6 bases). The CDR3 totals 12 residues. In DNA, the CDR3 is TGTGCCGGCAGATCCGTAGAGGACAGGCAGTTCTTC. Its protein product is CAGRSVEDRQFF.

This clonotype has a count of ten or more. V usage is TRBV5-6 and J usage is TRBJ2-3; D is possibly TRBD2 (5 bases). V was cut by 3 bases and J by 6 bases, with 17 bases left in between. Germline-derived CDR1 and CDR2 are SGHDT and YYEEEE. The CDR3 extends over 15 amino acids. The CDR3 bases are TGTGCCAGCAGCTGGAGGCGGCCAGGCGGGGATACGCAGTATTTT. Protein product: CASSWRRPGGDTQYF.

With regard to this clonotype: It may be a read error: a sequence one base away is much more abundant. J is TRBJ2-7 and V is TRBV18; D ambiguous. The CDR3 sequence is 12 residues long. In germline, CDR1 is KGHSH, CDR2 LQKENI. The CDR3 loop reads CAGSPAVGEQYF. As DNA, the CDR3 is TGTGCCGGCTCACCTGCGGTAGGTGAGCAGTACTTC.

This clonotype was counted only a few times. The chain combines TRBV6-1 with TRBJ2-2; no definite D call. Germline V CDR1 and CDR2: MNHNS, SASEGT. The CDR3 runs to 15 residues. Trimming removed 2 bases at V and 4 bases at J, with 11 bases between. The CDR3: CASSEITVGTGELFF. The CDR3 nucleotides are TGTGCCAGCAGTGAAATCACGGTGGGCACCGGGGAGCTGTTTTTT.

This clonotype was recorded many times. The gene calls are TRBV20-1 and TRBJ2-5, with 7 bases aligning to TRBD2. The CDR3 is 16 residues long. Trimming removed 6 bases from V and 4 bases from J; junction bases left unmatched: 17. Germline V CDR1 and CDR2: DFQATT, SNEGSKA (reference sequence). DNA for the CDR3: TGCAGTGCGCAACCTAGCGTGGGAGGGCCTCGAGAGACCCAGTACTTC. The encoded protein is CSAQPSVGGPRETQYF.